Described below is a single T cell receptor (beta chain) sequence and its context. The data belong to a study of blood T cell repertoires in COVID-19. V was clipped by 3 bases and J by 7 bases; unmatched bases: 10. This CDR3 comprises 17 residues. Per germline, CDR1 SGDLS and CDR2 YYNGEE. Assay used: immunoSEQ multiplex PCR; TCRdb lists only in-frame clones, some missing. This table holds about 160,000 clones, 70% to 90% found once. The sample taken for sequencing was PBMCs or T cells enriched from blood (not recorded which). V usage is TRBV9 and J usage is TRBJ2-2, with TRBD2 identical over 12 bases. The TCR was taken from a woman aged 45-65 years who had recovered from COVID-19. In nucleotides, the CDR3 is TGTGCCAGCAGCGCCAGGACTAGCGGGGATTTCGGCGGGGAGCTGTTTTTT. Translated: CASSARTSGDFGGELFF.